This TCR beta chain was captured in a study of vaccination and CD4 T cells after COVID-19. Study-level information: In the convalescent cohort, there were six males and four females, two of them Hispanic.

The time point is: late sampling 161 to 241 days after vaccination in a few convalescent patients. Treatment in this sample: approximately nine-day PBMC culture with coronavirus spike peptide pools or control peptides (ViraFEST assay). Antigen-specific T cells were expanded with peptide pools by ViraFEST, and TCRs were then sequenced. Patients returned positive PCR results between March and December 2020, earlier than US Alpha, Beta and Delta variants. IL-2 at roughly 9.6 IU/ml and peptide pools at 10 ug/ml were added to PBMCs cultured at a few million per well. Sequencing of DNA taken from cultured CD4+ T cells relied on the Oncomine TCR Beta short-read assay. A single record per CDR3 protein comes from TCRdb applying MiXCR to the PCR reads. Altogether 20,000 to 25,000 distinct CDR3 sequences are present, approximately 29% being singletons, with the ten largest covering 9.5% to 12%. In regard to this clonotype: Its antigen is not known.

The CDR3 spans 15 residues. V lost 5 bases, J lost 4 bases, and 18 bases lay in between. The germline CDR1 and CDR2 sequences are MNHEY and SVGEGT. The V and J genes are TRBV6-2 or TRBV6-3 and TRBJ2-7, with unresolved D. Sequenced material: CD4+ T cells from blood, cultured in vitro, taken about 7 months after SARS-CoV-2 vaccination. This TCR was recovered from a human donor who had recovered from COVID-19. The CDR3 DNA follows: TGTGCCAGCAGTCGTCCCCACGCAGGCCAGTACGAGCAGTACTTC. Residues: CASSRPHAGQYEQYF.